The clone carrying this T cell receptor (beta chain) was observed at least ten times. Using RNA transcripts as the source, TCR beta CDR3 regions were amplified. HTBI primers were employed in a first-round RT-PCR of the TCR CDR3. MiXCR, applied by TCRdb to the multiplex PCR reads, yields one record per CDR3 protein. The sample includes roughly 710,000 distinct CDR3 sequences, approximately 40% of them seen just once. These data originate in a study of T cells in Graves' hyperthyroidism and ophthalmopathy. Aged 18 to 65, the patients had hyperthyroidism that was newly diagnosed and had lasted under 2 months. V gave up 8 bases and J gave up 8 bases, with 15 bases separating them. CDR3 length: 12 amino acids. The germline CDR1 and CDR2 sequences are SNHLY and FYNNEI.

Sequenced: blood. J is TRBJ1-1 and V is TRBV2; D possibly corresponds to TRBD1 (5 bases). The TCR originated in a woman in her 40s with Graves' hyperthyroidism. Here the CDR3 DNA reads TGTGCCAGCCTCAATCGACAGAAAGAAGCTTTCTTT. Its translation is CASLNRQKEAFF.